Listed below are T cell receptor beta chains from one sample, sequenced in a study of OX40 agonist ivuxolimab in advanced cancers. Assay used: immunoSEQ multiplex PCR; TCRdb lists only in-frame clones, some missing. The table records about 54,000 clones, roughly 90% of them present only once. This sample comprised CD4+ or CD8+ T cells sorted from blood, obtained in a trial of the OX40 agonist ivuxolimab. The receptor set was obtained from an adult with an advanced solid tumor such as melanoma, head and neck, liver or kidney cancer. The conserved cysteine and the conserved F or W are not part of the CDR3 here.

v_call: TRBV27; cdr3_length: 14; j_call: TRBJ1-4; cdr3_aa: ASSLFWSRGGEKLF
v_call: TRBV7-2; cdr3_length: 16; j_call: TRBJ1-6; cdr3_aa: ASSLESGGARWNSPLH
v_call: TRBV4-1; cdr3_length: 11; j_call: TRBJ2-7; cdr3_aa: ASSLGDTYEQY
v_call: TRBV29-1; cdr3_length: 12; j_call: TRBJ2-3; cdr3_aa: SVESASHVDTQY
v_call: TRBV4-1; cdr3_length: 15; j_call: TRBJ2-7; cdr3_aa: ASSQAPTTGGGYEQY
v_call: TRBV27; cdr3_length: 12; j_call: TRBJ2-6; cdr3_aa: ASSFGGPLTVLT
v_call: TRBV13; cdr3_length: 12; j_call: TRBJ2-7; cdr3_aa: ASSLSLDAYEQY
v_call: TRBV4-3; cdr3_length: 16; j_call: TRBJ1-1; cdr3_aa: ASSPRQSFLSKNTEAF
v_call: TRBV28; cdr3_length: 11; j_call: TRBJ2-7; cdr3_aa: ASNHRGQDEQY
v_call: TRBV7-9; cdr3_length: 14; j_call: TRBJ2-1; cdr3_aa: ASSPQDRGAYNEQF
v_call: TRBV2; cdr3_length: 14; j_call: TRBJ1-5; cdr3_aa: ASRYGQGYSNQPQH
v_call: TRBV11-1; cdr3_length: 13; j_call: TRBJ1-3; cdr3_aa: ASSLEAGTGNTIY
v_call: TRBV5-4; cdr3_length: 10; j_call: TRBJ2-7; cdr3_aa: ASSLTGLEQY
v_call: TRBV7-9; cdr3_length: 11; j_call: TRBJ2-7; cdr3_aa: ASSGGSSYEQY
v_call: TRBV5-4; cdr3_length: 12; j_call: TRBJ1-2; cdr3_aa: ASSLGTKDYGYT
v_call: TRBV6-6; cdr3_length: 11; j_call: TRBJ1-1; cdr3_aa: ASSYLRESEAF
v_call: TRBV15; cdr3_length: 14; j_call: TRBJ2-3; cdr3_aa: ATSSVGSVSTDTQY
v_call: TRBV5-6; cdr3_length: 12; j_call: TRBJ1-2; cdr3_aa: ASSFLTGGYGYT
v_call: TRBV6-5; cdr3_length: 13; j_call: TRBJ1-1; cdr3_aa: ASSYSGTGGTEAF
v_call: TRBV19; cdr3_length: 13; j_call: TRBJ1-6; cdr3_aa: ASSPGDRHNSPLH
v_call: TRBV11-2; cdr3_length: 13; j_call: TRBJ1-1; cdr3_aa: ASSLGDGGETEAF
v_call: TRBV27; cdr3_length: 14; j_call: TRBJ2-1; cdr3_aa: ASSLSGDPSYNEQF
v_call: TRBV21-1; cdr3_length: 14; j_call: TRBJ2-6; cdr3_aa: ASSKRVSSGANVLT
v_call: TRBV9; cdr3_length: 13; j_call: TRBJ2-7; cdr3_aa: ASSVAFQDSYEQY
v_call: TRBV27; cdr3_length: 14; j_call: TRBJ1-1; cdr3_aa: ASSLSPTGLNTEAF
v_call: TRBV6-6; cdr3_length: 11; j_call: TRBJ1-1; cdr3_aa: ASRPGTGTEAF